This T cell receptor (beta chain) was sequenced during a study of neurological immune-mediated disorders (dated 2019 in TCRdb). In terms of the full investigation: Among the roughly 35 multiple sclerosis patients, some 31 had relapsing-remitting MS and 3 had secondary progressive MS. The cohort included about 70 subjects: roughly 14 with HAM/TSP, roughly 34 with multiple sclerosis, and around 20 healthy controls. Longitudinal samples, technical triplicates and paired sorted CD4+ and CD8+ T-cell subsets, alongside PBMC samples, were included among the approximately 98 TCR-beta libraries. Using UMI-based sequencing, the study compared peripheral blood TCR-beta repertoires from patients with HTLV-I-associated myelopathy (HAM/TSP), patients with multiple sclerosis, and healthy controls. Broad study findings and their caveats: Across subjects, expanded clones never shared an identical CDR3 amino acid sequence, which suggests that the TCR-beta repertoires in every group were private. Phylogenetic analysis grouped repertoires from 18 of 34 MS patients into a cluster of related CDR3 sequences, suggesting a possible repertoire-level signature. The highest TCR clonal expansion was observed in HAM/TSP patients, whereas the lowest was observed in MS patients, even when compared with healthy controls. The MS cluster showed no association with clinical or MRI features, and the authors stated that larger cohorts are needed.

This clonotype occurred many times. What this receptor recognizes is not known. No base qualities exist here, and no much larger clone lies one base off it. The CDR3 covers 15 residues, taking in both the cysteine and the phenylalanine. Only the CDR3 portion is preserved as DNA: 45 bases, with reading frame beginning at the first base. The CDR1 and CDR2 encoded by the germline V gene are SGHTA and FQGNSA. The junction shows trimming of 5 bases on V and 7 bases on J, plus 17 bases between the germline ends. TCR libraries for sorted subsets were made from 1 million sorted CD4+ or CD8+ T cells. Multiple sclerosis patients were enrolled in a US clinical protocol evaluating disease progression by magnetic resonance imaging. PBMCs were separated from peripheral blood using Ficoll-Hypaque density gradient centrifugation and then cryopreserved in liquid nitrogen. The study also sequenced paired sorted CD4+ and CD8+ subsets from healthy controls, HAM/TSP patients and MS patients.

To synthesize cDNA, template-switch 5'RACE was performed with a primer carrying a 10-nucleotide random unique molecular identifier so that each TCR transcript was tagged. Each sequencing run produced over 180 million TCR-beta sequences covering 15-18 subjects. The RNeasy kit was used to extract total RNA. The KAPA Real-time Library Amplification kit was used to amplify TCR-beta VDJ regions with primers for the TCR constant region and the 5'RACE anchor. A first PCR added sample indexes and Illumina adaptors, and a second PCR then raised library yield. After Ampure bead purification, the TCR product of roughly 650 bp was size-selected on a 2% E-gel SizeSelection system. Before pooling, libraries had their quality checked on a Bioanalyzer, their concentration measured with Qubit, and their quantity determined with the Kapa Library Quantification kit. An Illumina HiSeq 2500 sequenced the libraries paired-end 2 x 150 bp. To increase sequence diversity, roughly 24-32% phiX was spiked into each library pool. As for the authors' bioinformatics: The quality-filtered reads were processed with the UMI-based MiGEC pipeline, whose error correction step removed more than 80% of the raw TCR sequences. IMGT germline references were used for aligning VDJ genes, and each clonotype was defined as a unique CDR3 amino acid sequence together with its V-J genes. Clonal expansion, Shannon diversity and CDR3 relatedness were evaluated with VDJtools (CalcPairwiseDistances, ClusterSamples), while phylogenetic trees were built in CLCbio workbench. Clones with at least 8 unique UMIs were defined as expanded, with this threshold being based on coefficient-of-variation modelling across technical triplicates. Through fastp at Q25 and MiXCR, TCRdb rebuilt clones from the public reads, retaining in-frame beta chains. Rows with a matching CDR3 protein are joined into one entry that keeps the most common DNA and genes. The V and J calls here are based on TCRdb, not the publication. This sample comprises tens of thousands of distinct CDR3 sequences, 3% to 4% of them detected only once. The top ten constitute roughly 2% of the sample.

In this chain, TRBV7-2 is recombined with TRBJ1-4, with the D gene call left open. The receptor was derived from a woman in her thirties or forties with multiple sclerosis. Sequencing used CD4+ T cells from blood. The DNA sequence reads TGTGCCAGCAGCCCTCGGGCCTCGGCGGCTGAAAAACTGTTTTTT. It translates to CASSPRASAAEKLFF.